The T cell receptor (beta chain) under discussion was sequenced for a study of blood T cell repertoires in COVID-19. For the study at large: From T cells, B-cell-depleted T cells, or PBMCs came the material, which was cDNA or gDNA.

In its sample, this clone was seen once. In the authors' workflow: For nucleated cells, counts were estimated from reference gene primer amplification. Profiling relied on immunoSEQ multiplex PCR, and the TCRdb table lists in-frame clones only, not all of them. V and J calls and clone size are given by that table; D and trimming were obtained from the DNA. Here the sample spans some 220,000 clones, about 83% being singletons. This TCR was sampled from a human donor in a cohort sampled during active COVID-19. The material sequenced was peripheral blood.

The CDR3 DNA reads as TGTGCCAGCAGTTATACCCCAGCGCACCCCTACAATGAGCAGTTCTTC. As protein: CASSYTPAHPYNEQFF. The chain joins TRBV6-5 to TRBJ2-1; D remains ambiguous. V shed 3 bases and J shed 2 bases, with 14 bases lying between them. Per the germline V gene, CDR1 is MNHEY and CDR2 is SVGAGI. This CDR3 is 16 amino acids long.